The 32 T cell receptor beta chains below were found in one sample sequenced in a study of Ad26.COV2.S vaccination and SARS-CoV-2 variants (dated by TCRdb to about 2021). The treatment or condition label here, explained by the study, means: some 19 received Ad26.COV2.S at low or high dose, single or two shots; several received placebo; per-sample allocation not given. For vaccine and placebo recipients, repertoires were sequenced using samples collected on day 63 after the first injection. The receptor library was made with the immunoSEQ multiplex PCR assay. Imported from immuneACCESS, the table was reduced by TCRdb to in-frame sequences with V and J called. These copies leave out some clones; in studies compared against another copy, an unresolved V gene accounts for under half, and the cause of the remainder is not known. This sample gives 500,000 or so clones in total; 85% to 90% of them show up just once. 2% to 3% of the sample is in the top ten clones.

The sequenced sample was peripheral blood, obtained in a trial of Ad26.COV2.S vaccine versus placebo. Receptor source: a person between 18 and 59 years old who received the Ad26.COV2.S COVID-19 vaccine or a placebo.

The CDR3, as DNA: TGTGCCAGCAGCCCTCCGTGGGACAGGGGCTACGAGCAGTACTTC. As protein: CASSPPWDRGYEQYF. This chain links TRBV6-2 or TRBV6-3 with TRBJ2-7; 10 bases align to TRBD1. The CDR3 contains 15 residues. In germline, CDR1 is MNHEY, CDR2 SVGEGT. J was trimmed by 3 bases and V by 6 bases; bases with no gene match: 8.

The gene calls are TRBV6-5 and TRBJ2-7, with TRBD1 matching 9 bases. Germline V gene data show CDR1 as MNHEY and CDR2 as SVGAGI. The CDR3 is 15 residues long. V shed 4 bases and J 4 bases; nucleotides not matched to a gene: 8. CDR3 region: CASSSLDRGGYEQYF. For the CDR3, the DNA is TGTGCCAGCAGTTCCCTGGACAGGGGAGGATACGAGCAGTACTTC.

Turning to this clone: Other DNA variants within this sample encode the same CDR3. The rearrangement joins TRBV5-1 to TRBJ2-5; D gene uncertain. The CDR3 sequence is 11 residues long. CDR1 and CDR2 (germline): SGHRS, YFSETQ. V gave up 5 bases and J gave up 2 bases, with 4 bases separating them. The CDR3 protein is CASSSQETQYF. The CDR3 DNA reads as TGCGCCAGCAGTTCTCAAGAGACCCAGTACTTC.

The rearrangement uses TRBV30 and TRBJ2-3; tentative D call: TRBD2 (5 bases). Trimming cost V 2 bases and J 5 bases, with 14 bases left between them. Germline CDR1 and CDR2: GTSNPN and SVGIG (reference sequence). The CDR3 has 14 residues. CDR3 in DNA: TGTGCCTGGAGTCAACCCTACCGGGGAGATACGCAGTATTTT. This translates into CAWSQPYRGDTQYF.

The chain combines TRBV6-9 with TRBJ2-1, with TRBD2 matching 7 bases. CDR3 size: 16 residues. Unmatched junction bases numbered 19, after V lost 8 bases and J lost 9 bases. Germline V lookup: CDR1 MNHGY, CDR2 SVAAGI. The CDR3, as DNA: TGTGCCAGCGAGGAAGGGGAGGGCCTCTTGGTATGTGAGCAGTTCTTC. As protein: CASEEGEGLLVCEQFF.

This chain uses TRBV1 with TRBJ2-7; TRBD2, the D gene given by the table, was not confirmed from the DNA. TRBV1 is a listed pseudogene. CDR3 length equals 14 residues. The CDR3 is CTSTPREGRGEQYF. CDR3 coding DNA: TGCACCAGCACCCCAAGAGAGGGAAGAGGCGAGCAGTACTTC.

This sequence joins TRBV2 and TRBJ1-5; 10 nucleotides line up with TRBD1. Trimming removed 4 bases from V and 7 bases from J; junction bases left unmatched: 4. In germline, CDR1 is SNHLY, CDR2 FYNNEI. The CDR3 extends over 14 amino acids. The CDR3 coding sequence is TGTGCCAGCAGTGGACAGGGGGCCAGCCAGCCCCAGCATTTT. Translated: CASSGQGASQPQHF.

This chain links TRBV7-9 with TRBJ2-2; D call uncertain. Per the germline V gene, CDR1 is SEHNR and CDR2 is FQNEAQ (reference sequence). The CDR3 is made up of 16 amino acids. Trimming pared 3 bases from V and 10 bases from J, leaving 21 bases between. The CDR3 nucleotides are TGTGCCAGCAGCTTCCCCGCAGCACAGATAACCCCGGAGCTGTTTTTT. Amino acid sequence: CASSFPAAQITPELFF.

In DNA, the CDR3 is TGCAGTGCTAGCCTCACAGATACGCAGTATTTT. This gives the protein CSASLTDTQYF. V and J are TRBV20-1 and TRBJ2-3, with D uncertain. The CDR3 is 11 amino acids. Germline CDR1 reads DFQATT; CDR2 reads SNEGSKA (reference sequence). V was pared by 3 bases and J by 2 bases, with 3 bases between.

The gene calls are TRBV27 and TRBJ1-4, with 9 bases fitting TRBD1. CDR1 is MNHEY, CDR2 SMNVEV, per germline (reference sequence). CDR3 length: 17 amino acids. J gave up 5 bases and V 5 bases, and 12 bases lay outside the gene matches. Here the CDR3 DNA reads TGTGCCAGCAGTCCGCAACAGGGGGCCAGGGAAAATGAAAAACTGTTTTTT. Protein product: CASSPQQGARENEKLFF.

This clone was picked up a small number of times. The CDR3 nucleotides are TGTGCCAGCAGCCCGGACCGGGACTTTGGAGCTTTCTTT. This gives the protein CASSPDRDFGAFF. This chain uses TRBV12-3 or TRBV12-4 with TRBJ1-1; possible D gene TRBD1, 5 bases. V was clipped by 6 bases and J by 10 bases, with 18 bases between them. The CDR3 sequence is 13 residues long.

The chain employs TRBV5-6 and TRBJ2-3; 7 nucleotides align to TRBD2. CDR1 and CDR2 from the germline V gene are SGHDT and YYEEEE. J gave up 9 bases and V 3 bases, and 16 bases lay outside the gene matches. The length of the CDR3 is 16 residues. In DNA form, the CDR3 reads TGTGCCAGCAGCTCTATACGGACTAGTCTGGTGTTGACGCAGTATTTT. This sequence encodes CASSSIRTSLVLTQYF.

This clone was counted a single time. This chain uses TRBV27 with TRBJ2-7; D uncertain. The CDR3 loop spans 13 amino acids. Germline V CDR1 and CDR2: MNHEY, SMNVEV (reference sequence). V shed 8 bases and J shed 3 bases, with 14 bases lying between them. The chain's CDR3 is CASRLGNGYEQYF. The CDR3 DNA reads TGTGCCAGCCGCCTCGGCAACGGCTACGAGCAGTACTTC.

In nucleotides, the CDR3 is TGTGCCAGCAGCACCCTCACCGGGGAGCTGTTTTTT. Translation gives CASSTLTGELFF. The rearrangement uses TRBV11-3 and TRBJ2-2; D is unresolved. The V end lost 5 bases, the J end lost 4 bases, and 5 bases lay between the germline ends. This CDR3 is 12 amino acids long. Per the germline V gene, CDR1 is SGHNT and CDR2 is YENEEA.

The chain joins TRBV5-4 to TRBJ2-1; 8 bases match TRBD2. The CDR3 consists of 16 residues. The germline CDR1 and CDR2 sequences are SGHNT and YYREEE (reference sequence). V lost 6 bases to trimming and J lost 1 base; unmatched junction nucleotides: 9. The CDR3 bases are TGTGCCAGCAAGGAACGGGGGGGTAATTCCTACAATGAGCAGTTCTTC. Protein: CASKERGGNSYNEQFF.

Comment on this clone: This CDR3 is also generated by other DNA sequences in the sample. CDR3 residues: CSARSYNEQFF. The CDR3 DNA reads TGCAGTGCTAGATCATACAATGAGCAGTTCTTC. The gene calls are TRBV20-1 and TRBJ2-1; D gene uncertain. The CDR3 is made up of 11 amino acids. V was shortened by 2 bases and J by 4 bases, with 3 bases between the two germline ends. Germline CDR1 reads DFQATT; CDR2 reads SNEGSKA (reference sequence).

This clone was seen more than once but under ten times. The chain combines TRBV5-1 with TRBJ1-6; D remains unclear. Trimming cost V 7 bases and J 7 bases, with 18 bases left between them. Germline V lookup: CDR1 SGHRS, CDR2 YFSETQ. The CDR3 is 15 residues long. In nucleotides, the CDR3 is TGCGCCAGCGTACCCTTTCCCTCGGAAAATTCACCCCTCCACTTT. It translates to CASVPFPSENSPLHF.

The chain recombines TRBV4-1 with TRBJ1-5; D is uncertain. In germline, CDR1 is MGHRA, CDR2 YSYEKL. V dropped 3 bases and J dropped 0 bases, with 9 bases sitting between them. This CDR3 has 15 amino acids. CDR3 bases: TGCGCCAGCAGCCACTTGGTTAATAGCAATCAGCCCCAGCATTTT. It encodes CASSHLVNSNQPQHF.

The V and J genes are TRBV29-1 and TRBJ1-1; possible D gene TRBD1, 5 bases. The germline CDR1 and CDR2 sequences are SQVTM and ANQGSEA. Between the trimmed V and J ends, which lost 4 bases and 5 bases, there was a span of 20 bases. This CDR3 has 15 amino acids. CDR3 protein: CSVARAVGGETEAFF. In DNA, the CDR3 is TGCAGCGTTGCTAGGGCGGTCGGGGGGGAGACTGAAGCTTTCTTT.

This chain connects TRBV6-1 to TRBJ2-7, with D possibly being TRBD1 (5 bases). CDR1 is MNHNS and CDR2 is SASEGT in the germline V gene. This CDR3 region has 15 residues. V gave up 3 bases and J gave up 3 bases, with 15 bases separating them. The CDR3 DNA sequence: TGTGCCAGCAGTGATGGGGTCAGGGTTCTCTACGAGCAGTACTTC. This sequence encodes CASSDGVRVLYEQYF.

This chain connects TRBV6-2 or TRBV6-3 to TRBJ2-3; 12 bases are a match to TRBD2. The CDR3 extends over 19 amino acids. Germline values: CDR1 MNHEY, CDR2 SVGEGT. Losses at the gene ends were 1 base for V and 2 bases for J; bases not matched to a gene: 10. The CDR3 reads CASSYLSGTSGFHTDTQYF. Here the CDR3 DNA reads TGTGCCAGCAGTTACTTATCCGGGACTAGCGGGTTCCACACAGATACGCAGTATTTT.

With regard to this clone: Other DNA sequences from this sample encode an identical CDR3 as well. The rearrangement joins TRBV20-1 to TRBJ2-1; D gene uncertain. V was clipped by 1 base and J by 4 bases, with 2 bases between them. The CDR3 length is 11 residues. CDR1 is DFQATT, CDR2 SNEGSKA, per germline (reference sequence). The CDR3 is CSARGYNEQFF. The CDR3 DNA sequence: TGCAGTGCTAGAGGTTACAATGAGCAGTTCTTC.

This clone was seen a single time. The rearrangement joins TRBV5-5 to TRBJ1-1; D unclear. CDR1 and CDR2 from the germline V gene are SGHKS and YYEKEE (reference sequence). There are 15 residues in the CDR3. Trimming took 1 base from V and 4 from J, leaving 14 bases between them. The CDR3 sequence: CASSLWRVGSTEAFF. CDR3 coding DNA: TGTGCCAGCAGCTTGTGGCGGGTGGGGAGCACTGAAGCTTTCTTT.

The CDR3 reads CAISESTRQGRSPLHF. The DNA for the CDR3 is TGTGCCATCAGTGAGTCGACCCGACAGGGTCGTTCACCCCTCCACTTT. The chain carries TRBV10-3 and TRBJ1-6; 7 bases map to TRBD1. V was pared by 0 bases and J by 9 bases, with 8 bases of the junction left unmatched. This CDR3 region has 16 residues. Germline-derived CDR1 and CDR2 are ENHRY and SYGVKD.

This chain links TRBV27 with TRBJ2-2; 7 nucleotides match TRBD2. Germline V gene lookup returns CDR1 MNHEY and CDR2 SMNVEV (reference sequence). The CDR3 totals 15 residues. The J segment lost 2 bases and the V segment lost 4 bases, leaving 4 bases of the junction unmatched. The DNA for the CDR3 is TGTGCCAGCAGTTCTGGGGGGGGTAACACCGGGGAGCTGTTTTTT. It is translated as CASSSGGGNTGELFF.

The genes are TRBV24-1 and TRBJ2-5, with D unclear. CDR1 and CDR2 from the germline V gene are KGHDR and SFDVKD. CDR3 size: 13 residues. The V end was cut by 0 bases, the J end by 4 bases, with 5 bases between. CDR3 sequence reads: CATSDLAGETQYF. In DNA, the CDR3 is TGTGCCACCAGTGATTTGGCTGGAGAGACCCAGTACTTC.

As DNA, the CDR3 is TGTGCCAGCAACAGCCTCGCCGGGGAGCTGTTTTTT. Translated, it gives CASNSLAGELFF. The chain is built from TRBV5-8 and TRBJ2-2; D not certain. Germline-derived CDR1 and CDR2 are SGHTS and YDEGEE. Between the trimmed V and J ends, which lost 6 bases and 6 bases, there was a span of 9 bases. There are 12 residues in the CDR3.

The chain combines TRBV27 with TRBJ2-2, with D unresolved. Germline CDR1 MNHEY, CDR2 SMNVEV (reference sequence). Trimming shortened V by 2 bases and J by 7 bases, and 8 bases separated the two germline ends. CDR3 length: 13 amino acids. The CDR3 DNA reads TGTGCCAGCAGTTTAAGTTGGGACGGGGAGCTGTTTTTT. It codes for CASSLSWDGELFF.

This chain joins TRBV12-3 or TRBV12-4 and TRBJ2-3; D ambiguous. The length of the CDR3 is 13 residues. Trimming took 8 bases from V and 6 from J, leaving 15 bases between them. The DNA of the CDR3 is TGTGCCAGCCGACCCCTAGAAGTCGATACGCAGTATTTT. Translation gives CASRPLEVDTQYF.

For the CDR3, the DNA is TGCGCCAGCAGCCAAGATCTTTCTAGTCCCCGCGAGCAGTACGTC. This codes for CASSQDLSSPREQYV. The V and J genes are TRBV4-3 and TRBJ2-7; D is unresolved. This CDR3 contains 15 residues. From germline, CDR1 is LGHNA and CDR2 YSLEER. Trimming cost V 0 bases and J 6 bases, with 15 bases left between them.

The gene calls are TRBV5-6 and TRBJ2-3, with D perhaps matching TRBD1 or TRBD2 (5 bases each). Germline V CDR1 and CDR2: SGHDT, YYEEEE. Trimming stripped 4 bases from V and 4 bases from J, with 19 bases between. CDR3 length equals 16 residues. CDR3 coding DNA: TGTGCCAGCAGCCCATTGGGGATGGGGGTTTCAGATACGCAGTATTTT. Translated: CASSPLGMGVSDTQYF.

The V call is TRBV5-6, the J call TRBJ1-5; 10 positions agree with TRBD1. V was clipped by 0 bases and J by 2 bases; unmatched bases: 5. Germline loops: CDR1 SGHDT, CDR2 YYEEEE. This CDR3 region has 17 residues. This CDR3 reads CASSLGPGTGGNQPQHF. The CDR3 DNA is TGTGCCAGCAGCTTGGGCCCCGGGACAGGGGGCAATCAGCCCCAGCATTTT.